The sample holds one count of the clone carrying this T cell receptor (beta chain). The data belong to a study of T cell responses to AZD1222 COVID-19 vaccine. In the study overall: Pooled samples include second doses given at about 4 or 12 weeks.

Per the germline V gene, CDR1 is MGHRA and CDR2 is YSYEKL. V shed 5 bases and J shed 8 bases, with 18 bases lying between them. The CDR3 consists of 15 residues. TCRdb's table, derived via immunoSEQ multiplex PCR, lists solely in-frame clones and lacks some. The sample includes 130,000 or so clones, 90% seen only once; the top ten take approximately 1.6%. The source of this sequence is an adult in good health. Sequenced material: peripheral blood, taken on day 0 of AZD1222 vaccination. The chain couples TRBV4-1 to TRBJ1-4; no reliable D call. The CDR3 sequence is CASSYRQPGREKLFF. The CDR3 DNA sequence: TGCGCCAGCAGCTACAGACAACCCGGGAGGGAAAAACTGTTTTTT.